This is a list of T cell receptor beta chains from one sample in a study of OX40 agonist ivuxolimab in advanced cancers. Clones were sequenced by immunoSEQ multiplex PCR, and TCRdb holds only the in-frame ones, with some missing. The data contain fewer than 25,000 clones, 80% to 90% of them seen just once; the ten biggest clones take up roughly 24%. The sample was CD4+ or CD8+ T cells sorted from blood, taken in a trial of the OX40 agonist ivuxolimab. These TCRs come from an adult with an advanced solid tumor such as melanoma, head and neck, liver or kidney cancer. CDR3s leave out the opening cysteine and the closing phenylalanine or tryptophan. Fields, in order: V gene, J gene, CDR3 length, CDR3 protein.

>TRBV11-2|TRBJ1-5|12
ASSYGTAYQPQH
>TRBV30|TRBJ1-2|10
ASSTGQVRYT
>TRBV7-3|TRBJ2-7|13
ASSLTGRGAYEQY
>TRBV2|TRBJ2-7|11
ATYSGTEYEQY
>TRBV27|TRBJ1-6|14
ASSASGGWLKSPLH
>TRBV27|TRBJ1-1|9
ASSRGAEAF
>TRBV4-1|TRBJ2-7|15
ASSQERSSGGRHEQY
>TRBV28|TRBJ2-2|17
ASSHFKTYRGWSTGELF
>TRBV7-3|TRBJ2-2|13
ASSFTREGSGELF
>TRBV28|TRBJ2-2|13
ASSFVHIDTGELF
>TRBV28|TRBJ1-2|13
ASSPTFSGVYGYT
>TRBV12-5|TRBJ1-2|13
ASATGGRPSVGYT
>TRBV27|TRBJ1-3|8
ASNENTIY
>TRBV27|-|11
ASGYSGPNEQY
>TRBV9|TRBJ2-3|12
ASSVASGTDTQY
>TRBV2|TRBJ1-6|13
ASEGTGGLNSPLH
>TRBV9|TRBJ1-3|13
ASSRTGGAGNTIY
>TRBV6-6|TRBJ1-1|14
ASSYSIEPGGTEAF
>TRBV27|TRBJ1-2|13
ASSLRDRGSEGYT
>TRBV28|TRBJ2-7|12
ASSSDRGRVEQY
>TRBV4-1|TRBJ1-1|12
ASSQNGPYTEAF
>TRBV6-1|TRBJ2-7|14
ASSEVGQGVSYEQY
>TRBV4-1|TRBJ1-1|13
ASSPMKETNTEAF
>TRBV5-8|TRBJ1-2|10
ASSLTNYGYT
>TRBV7-9|TRBJ1-2|8
ASSLESYT
>TRBV14|TRBJ2-3|13
ASTLGGISTDTQY
>TRBV2|TRBJ2-1|11
ASSGDGDNEQF
>TRBV13|TRBJ1-1|14
ASSLGLGQGGTEAF
>TRBV27|TRBJ2-3|14
ASRNQLGGVTDTQY
>TRBV29-1|TRBJ1-1|11
SVDVGGKTEAF
>TRBV7-2|TRBJ1-5|14
ASSLVRGPHHQPQH
>TRBV27|TRBJ2-1|13
ASSLGVLQADEQF
>TRBV13|TRBJ2-3|14
ASSSVAAASTDTQY
>TRBV6-6|TRBJ1-5|13
ASSYSLDSNQPQH
>TRBV5-4|TRBJ1-2|12
ASSGGWASGGYT
>TRBV5-1|TRBJ2-7|15
ASNIGLAGGKNYEQY
>TRBV28|TRBJ2-5|16
ASSLSRIWTGTQETQY
>TRBV15|TRBJ2-7|14
ATSRAAGLESGEQY
>TRBV6-5|TRBJ1-4|11
ASSWGLGEKLF
>TRBV6-6|TRBJ2-1|12
ASSYSSPNNEQF
>TRBV30|TRBJ1-1|10
AIRQGWTEAF